This T cell receptor beta chain was sequenced for a study of spatial heterogeneity in lung cancer. Whole-study context: Raw-read counts averaged over ten per unique TCR and UMI combination.

One entry per CDR3 protein, called by TCRdb with MiXCR from the 5' RACE reads. The sample records around 9,700 distinct CDR3 sequences, approximately 8% being singletons. The CDR3 spans 15 residues. Trimming left V 0 bases short and J 3 bases short, with 12 bases between. The germline CDR1 and CDR2 sequences are SEHNR and FQNEAQ (reference sequence). Study-wide results and caveats: Sequencing reached an estimated coverage of tumor T cells that was only 6.5% to 8% for alpha chains and about 13% for beta chains. Intratumoral expanded alpha and beta TCR counts were found to track tumor mutation counts.

The time point: sample taken at primary tumor resection. Note on this clonotype: The antigen remains undetermined.

The sequencing used lung tumor tissue, collected at surgery. The clonotype originates from a male donor with early-stage non-small cell lung cancer. The chain recombines TRBV7-9 with TRBJ2-7, with no clear D. CDR3 nucleotides: TGTGCCAGCAGCTTAGCGCAACAGAATTACTACGAGCAGTACTTC. Amino acid sequence: CASSLAQQNYYEQYF.